The sample holds many counts of the clone carrying this TCR beta chain. Its antigen is as yet unknown. These data belong to a study of T cells in Graves' hyperthyroidism and ophthalmopathy. Study-level findings and limits: The model made its ophthalmopathy prediction, and onset followed a median around 6.5 months later.

The source material, RNA transcripts, was used to amplify TCR beta CDR3 regions. HTBI primers were the set used in a first-round RT-PCR of the TCR CDR3. MiXCR, run by TCRdb on the multiplex PCR reads, gives a single entry per CDR3 protein. Of hundreds of thousands of distinct CDR3 sequences in the sample, 13% to 15% are singletons; the top ten hold about a tenth. The CDR3 runs to 13 residues. Trimming left V 5 bases short and J 6 bases short, with 12 bases between. Germline CDR1 and CDR2: KGHSH and LQKENI. The source of this sequence is a woman between 18 and 29 years old with Graves' hyperthyroidism. Material: blood. This sequence joins TRBV18 and TRBJ2-3; D tentatively reads TRBD1 or TRBD2 (5 bases each). The CDR3 DNA reads as TGTGCCAGCTCAAGGGACGCTGTGGATACGCAGTATTTT. Its translation is CASSRDAVDTQYF.